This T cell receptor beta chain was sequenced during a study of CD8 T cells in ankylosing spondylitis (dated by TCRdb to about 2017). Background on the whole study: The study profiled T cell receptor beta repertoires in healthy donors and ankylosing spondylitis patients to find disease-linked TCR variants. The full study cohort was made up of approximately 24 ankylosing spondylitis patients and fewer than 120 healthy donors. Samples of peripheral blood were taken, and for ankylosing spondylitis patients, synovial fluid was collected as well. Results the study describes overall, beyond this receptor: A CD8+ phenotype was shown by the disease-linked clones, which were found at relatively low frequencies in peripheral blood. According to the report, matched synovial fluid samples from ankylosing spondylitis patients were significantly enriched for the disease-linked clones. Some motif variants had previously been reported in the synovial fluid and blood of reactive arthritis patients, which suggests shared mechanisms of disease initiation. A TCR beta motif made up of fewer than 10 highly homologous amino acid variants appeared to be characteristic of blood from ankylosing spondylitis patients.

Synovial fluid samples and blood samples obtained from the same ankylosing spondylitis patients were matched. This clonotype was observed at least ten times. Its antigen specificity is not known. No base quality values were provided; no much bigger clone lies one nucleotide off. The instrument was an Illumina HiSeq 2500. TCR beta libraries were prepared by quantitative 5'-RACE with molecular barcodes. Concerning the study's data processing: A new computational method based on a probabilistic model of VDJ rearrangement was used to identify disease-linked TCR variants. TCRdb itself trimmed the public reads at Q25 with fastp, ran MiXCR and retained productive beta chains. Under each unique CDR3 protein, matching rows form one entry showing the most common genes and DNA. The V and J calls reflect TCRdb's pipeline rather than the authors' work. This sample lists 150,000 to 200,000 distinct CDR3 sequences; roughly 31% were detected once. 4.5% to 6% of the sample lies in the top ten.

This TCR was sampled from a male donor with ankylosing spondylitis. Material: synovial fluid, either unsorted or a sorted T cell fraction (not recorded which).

The sequenced DNA is TGTGCCAGCAGCGGACCACAGGGTCGGACCGGGGAGCTGTTTTTT. Its amino acids are CASSGPQGRTGELFF. This chain joins TRBV9 to TRBJ2-2, with TRBD1 tentatively as D gene (6 bases match). The germline V gene sets CDR1 to SGDLS and CDR2 to YYNGEE. V and J are truncated by 3 bases and 5 bases respectively, leaving an intervening sequence of 14 bases. From the cysteine through the phenylalanine, the CDR3 covers 15 amino acids. The DNA shown is the 45-base CDR3, in frame from base 1. The entire variable domain, with the stretches around the CDR3 drawn from the reference TRBV9 and TRBJ2-2 proteins, is DSGVTQTPKHLITATGQRVTLRCSPRSGDLSVYWYQQSLDQGLQFLIQYYNGEERAKGNILERFSAQQFPDLHSELNLSSLELGDSALYFCASSGPQGRTGELFFGEGSRLTVL.